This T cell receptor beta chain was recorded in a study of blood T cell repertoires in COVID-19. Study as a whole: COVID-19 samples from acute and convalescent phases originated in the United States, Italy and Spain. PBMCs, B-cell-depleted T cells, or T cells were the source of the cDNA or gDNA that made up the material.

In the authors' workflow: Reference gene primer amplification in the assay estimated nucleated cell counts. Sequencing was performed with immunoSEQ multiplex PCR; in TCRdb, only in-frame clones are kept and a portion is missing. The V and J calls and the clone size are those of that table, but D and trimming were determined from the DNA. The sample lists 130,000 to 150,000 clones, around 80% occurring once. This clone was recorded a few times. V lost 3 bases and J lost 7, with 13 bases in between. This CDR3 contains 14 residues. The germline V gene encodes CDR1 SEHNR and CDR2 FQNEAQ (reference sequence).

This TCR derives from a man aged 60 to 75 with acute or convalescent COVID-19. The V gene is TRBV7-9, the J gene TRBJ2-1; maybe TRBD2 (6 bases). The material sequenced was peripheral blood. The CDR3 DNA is TGTGCCAGCAGCTTTACATCGGGGGAAAATGAGCAGTTCTTC. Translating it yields CASSFTSGENEQFF.